The 10 T cell receptor beta chains reported below all come from one sample, sequenced in a study of blood T cell repertoires in COVID-19 (dated by TCRdb to about 2020). Library construction relied on the immunoSEQ multiplex PCR assay. TCRdb holds this immuneACCESS table with in-frame rearrangements only. Some clones are missing; in checked studies, unresolved V genes explain under half, and the rest has no known cause. This sample has 130,000 to 150,000 clones in its table, and approximately 82% of those were observed once. Roughly 15% of the sample is taken by the ten largest. The sequencing input was peripheral blood. Receptor source: a human donor with acute or convalescent COVID-19. The donor label of this sample is uncertain.

This clone was seen once. This chain connects TRBV5-5 to TRBJ1-4; D possibly corresponds to TRBD1 (6 bases). The germline V gene encodes CDR1 SGHKS and CDR2 YYEKEE (reference sequence). Trimming stripped 5 bases from V and 1 base from J, with 18 bases between. This CDR3 region has 17 residues. The DNA for the CDR3 is TGTGCCAGCAGACCTACAGGGTCTCTTGGAACTAATGAAAAACTGTTTTTT. Protein sequence: CASRPTGSLGTNEKLFF.

V gene TRBV10-3 combines with J gene TRBJ1-2; D possibly corresponds to TRBD1 (5 bases). The V and J ends lost 3 bases and 4 bases respectively, with 12 bases between them. From germline, CDR1 is ENHRY and CDR2 SYGVKD. The CDR3 is made up of 14 amino acids. The CDR3 is CAISEWGGAYGYTF. CDR3 sequence (DNA): TGTGCCATCAGTGAATGGGGGGGAGCCTATGGCTACACCTTC.

The chain joins TRBV3-1 (or the pseudogene TRBV3-2) to TRBJ2-7, with D maybe TRBD2 (5 bases). The CDR3 contains 14 residues. The V gene's germline CDR1 is LGHDT and CDR2 YNNKEL (reference sequence). V was clipped by 4 bases and J by 1 base, with 11 bases between them. Written as DNA, the CDR3 is TGTGCCAGCAGCCCCCGGACGGGATCCTACGAGCAGTACTTC. Protein: CASSPRTGSYEQYF.

This clone was seen once. The V gene is TRBV6-5, the J gene TRBJ1-5; maybe TRBD1 (5 bases). The CDR3 consists of 14 residues. Germline lookup yields CDR1 MNHEY and CDR2 SVGAGI. Trimming left V 6 bases short and J 3 bases short, with 12 bases between. CDR3 residues: CASRRSGNNQPQHF. The CDR3 DNA reads as TGTGCCAGCAGGAGATCAGGGAACAATCAGCCCCAGCATTTT.

The chain uses TRBV30 and TRBJ1-6; D call uncertain. The CDR3 is 17 amino acids. Germline V CDR1 and CDR2: GTSNPN, SVGIG (reference sequence). V was trimmed by 5 bases and J by 5 bases, leaving 22 bases between them. CDR3 DNA sequence: TGTGCCTGGTCCTCCGGGGTCGTAATCGGACATAATTCACCCCTCCACTTT. Its protein is CAWSSGVVIGHNSPLHF.

The CDR3 reads CASSLDGQGGLSFF. CDR3 in DNA: TGTGCCAGCAGCTTAGACGGACAGGGGGGTCTGTCTTTCTTT. V usage is TRBV11-1 and J usage is TRBJ1-1; 10 bases line up with TRBD1. Looked up from germline, CDR1 is SGHAT and CDR2 is FQDESV (reference sequence). The CDR3 consists of 14 residues. V shed 1 base, J shed 12 bases, and the junction held 8 bases outside the gene matches.

This chain connects TRBV19 to TRBJ1-2; 8 bases fit TRBD1. This CDR3 region has 14 residues. J gave up 2 bases and V 8 bases, and 7 bases lay outside the gene matches. The germline gives CDR1 LNHDA, CDR2 SQIVND (reference sequence). CDR3 amino acids: CASAQGAWNYGYTF. The CDR3 DNA reads TGTGCCAGTGCTCAGGGGGCTTGGAACTATGGCTACACCTTC. Full variable domain (remainder filled in from reference TRBV19 and TRBJ1-2): DGGITQSPKYLFRKEGQNVTLSCEQNLNHDAMYWYRQDPGQGLRLIYYSQIVNDFQKGDIAEGYSVSREKKESFPLTVTSAQKNPTAFYLCASAQGAWNYGYTFGSGTRLTVV.

V gene TRBV5-5 combines with J gene TRBJ1-1, with TRBD1 as a possible D gene (6 bases). From germline, CDR1 is SGHKS and CDR2 YYEKEE (reference sequence). The CDR3 consists of 14 residues. V lost 4 bases, J lost 1 base, and 11 bases lay in between. Written as DNA, the CDR3 is TGTGCCAGCAGCCCGGGGGGGGCGAACACTGAAGCTTTCTTT. Its protein product is CASSPGGANTEAFF. Full variable domain (rest looked up from reference TRBV5-5 and TRBJ1-1): DAGVTQSPTHLIKTRGQQVTLRCSPISGHKSVSWYQQVLGQGPQFIFQYYEKEERGRGNFPDRFSARQFPNYSSELNVNALLLGDSALYLCASSPGGANTEAFFGQGTRLTVV.

The rearrangement joins TRBV27 to TRBJ2-3; 8 bases map to TRBD2. The CDR3 sequence is 17 residues long. J lost 5 bases, V lost 0 bases, and 10 bases had no gene match. The germline V gene encodes CDR1 MNHEY and CDR2 SMNVEV (reference sequence). The CDR3 coding sequence is TGTGCCAGCAGTTTATCGTTCGGGGGGGCCGAGGGAGATACGCAGTATTTT. Translated, it gives CASSLSFGGAEGDTQYF.

This chain uses TRBV7-9 with TRBJ1-4, with D perhaps matching TRBD1 (5 bases). V lost 6 bases, J lost 0 bases, and 11 bases lay in between. CDR3 length: 15 residues. Germline loops: CDR1 SEHNR, CDR2 FQNEAQ (reference sequence). The chain's CDR3 is CASRKGTPTNEKLFF. Here the CDR3 DNA reads TGTGCCAGCAGGAAAGGGACTCCAACTAATGAAAAACTGTTTTTT. The full variable domain, rest sourced from reference TRBV7-9 and TRBJ1-4, is DTGVSQNPRHKITKRGQNVTFRCDPISEHNRLYWYRQTLGQGPEFLTYFQNEAQLEKSRLLSDRFSAERPKGSFSTLEIQRTEQGDSAMYLCASRKGTPTNEKLFFGSGTQLSVL.